This TCR beta chain is from a study of molecular identifiers for immune sequencing clone quantification. TCRdb re-called the PCR reads through MiXCR, storing one row per CDR3 protein. The table shows about half a million distinct CDR3 sequences, with around 23% occurring only once. The specimen was naive CD8+ T cells from blood, with Jurkat cell RNA spiked in. Subset given: FACS-sorted CD8+CD4-CCR7+CD45RA+ naive T cells. This clonotype was obtained from a human donor in good health. Some libraries in this study had Jurkat cell RNA spiked in.

The CDR3 reads CASSQLSGNQPQHF. CDR3 coding DNA: TGCGCCAGCAGCCAATTGTCAGGGAATCAGCCCCAGCATTTT. The chain recombines TRBV4-1 with TRBJ1-5; weak D call: TRBD1 (5 bases). The CDR3 sequence is 14 residues long. Germline CDR1 and CDR2: MGHRA and YSYEKL. V was cut by 2 bases and J by 4 bases, with 9 bases left in between.